This section outlines one T cell receptor beta chain sequence together with its context. No cognate antigen has been identified for it. No base-level quality is on record; no much larger clone is a single base apart. This entry belongs to a study of T cells and copy number aberrations in small-cell lung cancer (dated by TCRdb to the early 2020s). For the wider study: To relate T cell metrics to mutations and copy number aberrations, the same tumor regions underwent both TCR repertoire sequencing and whole-exome sequencing. Tumor TCR data were available for some 16 patients, and 11 to 15 patients had TCR data from both tumor and normal tissue. Study-level results and caveats: Every specimen was formalin-fixed paraffin-embedded tissue, a material known to introduce sequencing artifacts. Because surgical resection is uncommon in small-cell lung cancer, the study was limited by a small sample size, and the findings need validation. Lower T-cell density, richness and clonality were observed in tumors than in adjacent lung tissue, although the difference in density was not significant. The TCR repertoire was highly heterogeneous across regions: about 79.9-97.7% of clones were restricted to a single region, a lower overlap than in localized NSCLC. A negative correlation was found between higher copy number aberration burden and tumor T-cell density, richness and clonality.

The donors were limited-stage small-cell lung cancer patients whose surgical resection took place in Hangzhou, China, between the late 2000s and the early 2020s. Every donor underwent upfront surgery with no preoperative chemotherapy or radiotherapy, and no donor received immunotherapy either before or after surgery. All 19 patients in the sequenced cohort were smokers or heavy second-hand smokers. To represent spatial heterogeneity of the primary tumors, a grid approach was used to collect three regions from each tumor FFPE block. To enrich for malignant cells, tumor regions underwent macrodissection, and selection was restricted to regions expected to yield at least 150 ng DNA. Multi-region TCR-beta sequencing of resected limited-stage small-cell lung cancers and of tumor-adjacent lung tissue was performed to characterize T cell repertoire heterogeneity. The AllPrep DNA/RNA FFPE Kit (Qiagen) was used to extract genomic DNA from the FFPE tissue.

Using multiplexed V- and J-gene primers, the immunoSEQ hsTCRB Kit amplified TCR-beta CDR3 regions from genomic DNA. Unique DNA barcodes were added in a second PCR, and samples were pooled together with a negative and a positive control. The pooled TCR-beta libraries were sequenced using a 150-cycle paired-end protocol on an Illumina MiSeq. Per the source publication's procedure: Raw sequencing data were processed by Adaptive Biotechnologies into a report containing normalized, annotated TCR-beta repertoires. To compute T-cell density, TCR-beta templates were normalized to usable DNA, with usable DNA estimated through amplification of housekeeping genes. Clonality was defined as 1 minus Pielou's evenness, while richness was a count of unique rearrangements. Three measures quantified intratumor TCR heterogeneity between regions: the Jaccard index, the Morisita overlap index, and the proportion of shared top-20 clonotypes. TCRdb carries this immuneACCESS record with in-frame sequences only. Its versions omit some clonotypes, under half of them owing to an unresolved V gene in the studies checked, with the rest unexplained. The D gene and trimming were derived from the DNA, and the V and J assignments and clone size from that table. Counted in this sample were 650 to 900 clones; 70% to 90% of them appeared once. 4.5% to 5.5% of the sample comes from the top ten.

CDR1 MNHEY and CDR2 SVGAGI were looked up in the germline V gene. Reading from cysteine to phenylalanine, the CDR3 counts 15 amino acids. Only the CDR3 region is kept as DNA, spanning 45 bases read in frame from base 1. V is shortened by 6 bases, J by 4 bases, and the region joining them spans 19 bases. The receptor's source is a man aged 55-75 years with small cell lung cancer. The chain is assembled from TRBV6-5 and TRBJ2-7, and perhaps TRBD2 as D gene, on 6 matching bases. The sequenced sample was tumor tissue. The CDR3 amino acid sequence is: CASRPTPSVWYEQYF. The nucleotide sequence reads TGTGCCAGCAGGCCCACCCCTAGCGTGTGGTACGAGCAGTACTTC.